A single sample gave rise to the 23 T cell receptor beta chains below, sequenced in a study of CD8 T cells in ankylosing spondylitis. Study-wide results and limits: It appeared that ankylosing spondylitis blood was characterized by a TCR beta motif of eight highly homologous variants.

TCRdb used MiXCR to reprocess the 5' RACE reads, holding one entry per CDR3 protein. The repertoire consists of fewer than 650,000 distinct CDR3 sequences, with 10% to 15% occurring once and the leading ten covering nearly 7%. These receptors have no identified antigens. Sequencing was carried out using blood, either unsorted or a sorted T cell fraction (not recorded which). All receptors come from a male donor with ankylosing spondylitis.

This clonotype was observed at least ten times. The gene calls are TRBV2 and TRBJ2-1; weak D call: TRBD2 (6 bases). V gave up 1 base and J gave up 4 bases, with 14 bases separating them. The CDR3 length is 16 residues. Germline V gives CDR1 SNHLY, CDR2 FYNNEI. DNA of the CDR3: TGTGCCAGCAGTGAAGAGGCTGGGGACTGGTACAATGAGCAGTTCTTC. This codes for CASSEEAGDWYNEQFF.

The V call is TRBV7-2, the J call TRBJ1-5, with D possibly TRBD1 on 6 matching bases. V lost 0 bases, J lost 6 bases, and 12 bases lay in between. CDR1 is SGHTA, CDR2 FQGNSA, per germline. The CDR3 totals 15 residues. CDR3 in amino acids: CASSLAPQGSQPQHF. In DNA, the CDR3 is TGTGCCAGCAGCTTAGCGCCCCAGGGGAGTCAGCCCCAGCATTTT. Variable domain in full (rest from reference TRBV7-2 and TRBJ1-5): GAGVSQSPSNKVTEKGKDVELRCDPISGHTALYWYRQSLGQGLEFLIYFQGNSAPDKSGLPSDRFSAERTGGSVSTLTIQRTQQEDSAVYLCASSLAPQGSQPQHFGDGTRLSIL.

The rearrangement joins TRBV20-1 to TRBJ1-1; D uncertain. From germline, CDR1 is DFQATT and CDR2 SNEGSKA (reference sequence). V was trimmed by 3 bases and J by 7 bases, leaving 9 bases between them. This CDR3 has 11 amino acids. CDR3 DNA sequence: TGCAGTGCTAGTGGGCCGGATGAAGCTTTCTTT. This translates into CSASGPDEAFF.

The chain combines TRBV12-5 with TRBJ2-1; D is ambiguous. The CDR3 is made up of 12 amino acids. In germline, CDR1 is LGHNT, CDR2 FRNRAP. V was cut by 6 bases and J by 6 bases, with 9 bases left in between. CDR3 protein: CASGTVSNEQFF. As DNA, the CDR3 is TGTGCTAGTGGCACCGTGAGCAATGAGCAGTTCTTC.

This clonotype was detected only a few times. V and J are TRBV11-2 and TRBJ2-7; 7 nucleotides align to TRBD1. With V trimmed by 4 bases and J by 3 bases, 6 bases remained unmatched. Germline CDR1 is SGHAT and CDR2 is FQNNGV. This CDR3 has 14 residues. The DNA for the CDR3 is TGTGCCAGCAGCTGGACGGCAGGGGGCTACGAGCAGTACGTC. This encodes CASSWTAGGYEQYV.

This clonotype occurred a few times. The chain combines TRBV11-2 with TRBJ2-5; no clear D. V gave up 5 bases and J gave up 0 bases, with 10 bases separating them. This CDR3 is 14 amino acids long. Looked up from germline, CDR1 is SGHAT and CDR2 is FQNNGV. CDR3 sequence: CASSLRANQETQYF. The CDR3 DNA reads TGTGCCAGCAGCCTACGGGCAAACCAAGAGACCCAGTACTTC.

This clonotype came up a few times. The genes are TRBV5-6 and TRBJ2-1; D is undetermined. CDR1 SGHDT and CDR2 YYEEEE come from the germline V gene. The CDR3 has 15 amino acids. Trimming pared 5 bases from V and 0 bases from J, leaving 12 bases between. CDR3 nucleotides: TGTGCCAGCAGGAGGCAGGCATTCTCCTACAATGAGCAGTTCTTC. Residues: CASRRQAFSYNEQFF.

The V call is TRBV20-1, the J call TRBJ2-5; a weak D match, TRBD1 (6 bases). This CDR3 comprises 14 residues. Looked up from germline, CDR1 is DFQATT and CDR2 is SNEGSKA (reference sequence). V was shortened by 2 bases and J by 5 bases, with 15 bases between the two germline ends. In nucleotides, the CDR3 is TGCAGTGCTAGACCAGGGGCTATATACGAGACCCAGTACTTC. As protein: CSARPGAIYETQYF.

This chain joins TRBV2 and TRBJ1-2; a possible D gene is TRBD1 (5 bases). V gave up 4 bases and J gave up 2 bases, with 11 bases separating them. In germline, CDR1 is SNHLY, CDR2 FYNNEI. The CDR3 is made up of 14 amino acids. The CDR3 here is CASSVGGGNYGYTF. For the CDR3, the DNA is TGTGCCAGCAGTGTTGGCGGGGGGAACTATGGCTACACCTTC.

Here the CDR3 reads CASSLPGTGALNEKLFF. In DNA form, the CDR3 reads TGTGCCAGTAGCCTCCCCGGGACAGGTGCCTTGAATGAAAAACTGTTTTTT. This chain joins TRBV19 and TRBJ1-4, with TRBD1 identical over 8 bases. CDR1 and CDR2 (germline): LNHDA, SQIVND (reference sequence). V dropped 6 bases and J dropped 5; count of bases not matched to a gene: 14. The CDR3 is 17 residues long.

In this sample, this clonotype turned up a few times. J is TRBJ2-3 and V is TRBV20-1, with 7 bases lining up with TRBD2. The junction had 14 bases not matched to a gene; V was cut back by 2 bases and J by 0 bases. Germline values: CDR1 DFQATT, CDR2 SNEGSKA (reference sequence). The CDR3 is 18 amino acids. The CDR3 region has the DNA TGCAGTGCTAGACTAGCGGCCCTAGCATTGGGGAGCACAGATACGCAGTATTTT. It yields the protein CSARLAALALGSTDTQYF.

There are a few counts of this clonotype. The chain carries TRBV2 and TRBJ2-3, with unresolved D. Germline assignment: CDR1 SNHLY and CDR2 FYNNEI. With 10 bases removed from V and 0 bases from J, the gap between germline ends came to 14 bases. The CDR3 length is 14 residues. DNA for the CDR3: TGTGCCACCAGAGGATTCTCTAGCACAGATACGCAGTATTTT. Amino acids: CATRGFSSTDTQYF. Complete variable domain (other parts from reference TRBV2 and TRBJ2-3): EPEVTQTPSHQVTQMGQEVILRCVPISNHLYFYWYRQILGQKVEFLVSFYNNEISEKSEIFDDQFSVERPDGSNFTLKIRSTKLEDSAMYFCATRGFSSTDTQYFGPGTRLTVL.

The V gene is TRBV7-6, the J gene TRBJ2-1; 9 bases agree with TRBD1. CDR1 is SGHVS, CDR2 FNYEAQ, per germline. This CDR3 spans 16 amino acids. Trimming took 6 bases from V and 4 from J; bases not matched to a gene: 10. This CDR3 reads CASSPNRDRVYNEQFF. DNA for the CDR3: TGTGCCAGCAGTCCTAACCGGGACAGGGTTTACAATGAGCAGTTCTTC.

In this sample, this clonotype turned up a few times. V and J are TRBV5-1 and TRBJ1-1, with D unresolved. V was cut by 0 bases and J by 10 bases, with 10 bases left in between. This CDR3 has 12 amino acids. CDR1 is SGHRS, CDR2 YFSETQ, per germline. CDR3 sequence: CASSLEGGGAFF. The CDR3 DNA follows: TGCGCCAGCAGCTTGGAGGGAGGTGGAGCTTTCTTT.

The rearrangement uses TRBV6-1 and TRBJ1-1; D is uncertain. The germline gives CDR1 MNHNS, CDR2 SASEGT. Trimming took off 4 bases at V and 3 bases at J, with 15 bases between the two ends. CDR3 size: 15 residues. CDR3 in DNA: TGTGCCAGCAGTGTAGCACCTGGATCGGACACTGAAGCTTTCTTT. It specifies CASSVAPGSDTEAFF.

This clonotype has a handful of counts. V gene TRBV5-1 combines with J gene TRBJ2-3, with TRBD2 as a possible D gene (5 bases). CDR3 length: 13 amino acids. V lost 4 bases and J 4 bases, leaving 10 bases between the germline ends. The germline V gene has CDR1 SGHRS and CDR2 YFSETQ. CDR3 nucleotides: TGCGCCAGCAGCGAGCTAGCCGCAGATACGCAGTATTTT. The encoded protein is CASSELAADTQYF.

The CDR3 region has the DNA TGTGCCAGCACCCGAGGCGGTAGCGGGAGCACAGATACGCAGTATTTT. Amino acid sequence: CASTRGGSGSTDTQYF. This rearrangement joins TRBV7-2 to TRBJ2-3; 7 bases map to TRBD2. J gave up 0 bases and V 7 bases, and 10 bases lay outside the gene matches. From germline, CDR1 is SGHTA and CDR2 FQGNSA. This CDR3 is built from 16 residues.

V is TRBV7-6 and J is TRBJ2-1, with TRBD2 matching 14 bases. J was trimmed by 13 bases and V by 0 bases; bases with no gene match: 2. Looked up from germline, CDR1 is SGHVS and CDR2 is FNYEAQ. CDR3 length equals 14 residues. CDR3 nucleotides: TGTGCCAGCAGCTTAGCGGGGACTAGCGGGAGTCAGTTCTTC. Encoded protein: CASSLAGTSGSQFF.

This chain uses TRBV20-1 with TRBJ1-6; TRBD1 aligns across 10 bases. V was pared by 0 bases and J by 10 bases, with 0 bases of the junction left unmatched. This CDR3 has 13 residues. CDR1 DFQATT and CDR2 SNEGSKA come from the germline V gene (reference sequence). The CDR3 DNA is TGCAGTGCTAGAGAGGACAGGGGGTCACCCCTCCACTTT. The encoded protein is CSAREDRGSPLHF.

This clonotype has just a few counts. The chain carries TRBV5-1 and TRBJ2-1; weak D call: TRBD1 (6 bases). The V gene lost 0 bases and the J gene lost 8 bases, with 21 bases spanning the gap. Germline CDR1 is SGHRS and CDR2 is YFSETQ. The CDR3 contains 17 residues. CDR3 DNA: TGCGCCAGCAGCTTGGCCGCTACAGGGACCAAAGGGTATGAGCAGTTCTTC. This encodes CASSLAATGTKGYEQFF.

At least ten counts were recorded for this clonotype. CDR3 region: CSARDWPVSNQPQHF. Here the CDR3 DNA reads TGCAGTGCTAGAGATTGGCCTGTTAGCAATCAGCCCCAGCATTTT. The rearrangement joins TRBV20-1 to TRBJ1-5; D not certain. Deletions cut 0 bases from V and 0 bases from J, with 9 bases between. The CDR3 has 15 residues. Germline V gene sequence: CDR1 DFQATT, CDR2 SNEGSKA (reference sequence).

This clonotype was counted at least ten times. The genes are TRBV20-1 and TRBJ2-2, with D maybe TRBD1 (7 bases). The V and J ends lost 3 bases and 4 bases respectively, with 12 bases between them. The CDR3 is made up of 14 amino acids. Per germline, CDR1 DFQATT and CDR2 SNEGSKA (reference sequence). CDR3 DNA sequence: TGCAGTGCTAGTACAGGGGAGGCCACCGGGGAGCTGTTTTTT. Its protein is CSASTGEATGELFF.

The V call is TRBV25-1, the J call TRBJ1-2, with D perhaps TRBD1 (6 bases). Germline values: CDR1 MGHDK, CDR2 SYGVNS. V gave up 4 bases and J gave up 10 bases, with 16 bases separating them. CDR3 size: 13 residues. CDR3 residues: CASSAPGEGSYTF. CDR3 bases: TGTGCCAGCAGTGCCCCAGGGGAGGGCTCCTACACCTTC.